The clone carrying this T cell receptor (beta chain) was recorded at least ten times. Its antigen remains unknown. This CDR3 contains 19 residues. The V segment lost 5 bases and the J segment 1 base; nucleotides outside the gene matches: 9. Germline-derived CDR1 and CDR2 are MNHEY and SVGAGI. After constant-region reverse-primer amplification, full-length variable regions underwent semi-nested PCR with Nested Universal Primer A. TCRdb processed the 5' RACE reads anew with MiXCR; each CDR3 protein has one entry. Found here are several thousand distinct CDR3 sequences, more than 30% of them singletons; the top ten hold 5.5% to 8%. Study results and limitations: Whole repertoires were not studied in the larger cohort, only one V-J beta rearrangement. Tumor memory CD4+ T cell TCR gene usage was found to cluster with blood and lymph node memory CD4+ cells and with lymph node naive CD4+ cells.

V usage is TRBV6-5 and J usage is TRBJ2-1; 15 nucleotides align to TRBD2. This receptor was taken from a female donor with breast cancer. The sample taken for sequencing was tumor-infiltrating memory CD4+ T cells sorted from the breast tumor. This sample's subset: memory CD4+ T cells, CD4+CD45RO+CD25-. CDR3 bases: TGTGCCAGCAGTCCAGGGACTAGCGGGAGGTTGAGTTCCTACAATGAGCAGTTCTTC. Translating gives CASSPGTSGRLSSYNEQFF.